This passage covers 20 T cell receptor beta chains from one sample sequenced in a study of cytomegalovirus exposure and HLA in healthy donors. Researchers ran the PCR with 60 Vbeta and 13 Jbeta primers. Here immunoSEQ multiplex PCR was the method, and the copy in TCRdb shows in-frame clones only, minus some. The sample has 150,000 to 180,000 clones, about 85% seen once; the top ten hold 2% to 2.5%. Sequencing was carried out using PBMCs. The source of these receptors is a young woman in good health and CMV-seronegative.

The chain combines TRBV5-1 with TRBJ2-1; 9 positions agree with TRBD2. CDR3 size: 15 residues. From germline, CDR1 is SGHRS and CDR2 YFSETQ. V shed 7 bases, J shed 6 bases, and the junction held 11 bases outside the gene matches. CDR3 region: CASQSLAGAPNEQFF. The CDR3, as DNA: TGCGCCAGCCAATCTTTAGCGGGAGCTCCCAATGAGCAGTTCTTC.

This chain links TRBV5-4 with TRBJ1-1; weak D call: TRBD1 (5 bases). Germline CDR1 is SGHNT and CDR2 is YYREEE (reference sequence). V lost 4 bases, J lost 1 base, and 14 bases lay in between. CDR3 length: 15 amino acids. CDR3 bases: TGTGCCAGCAGCAGAGGCGGGGGGAGGAACACTGAAGCTTTCTTT. It codes for CASSRGGGRNTEAFF.

V usage is TRBV19 and J usage is TRBJ2-5; 11 nucleotides align to TRBD2. The CDR3 contains 15 residues. V was pared by 3 bases and J by 2 bases, with 2 bases of the junction left unmatched. The V gene's germline CDR1 is LNHDA and CDR2 SQIVND (reference sequence). The CDR3 is CASSMSSGGQETQYF. Here the CDR3 DNA reads TGTGCCAGTAGTATGTCTAGCGGGGGGCAAGAGACCCAGTACTTC.

The chain links TRBV4-1 to TRBJ1-4, with D possibly TRBD1 on 6 matching bases. The CDR3 is 17 amino acids. V lost 8 bases to trimming and J lost 5 bases, with 24 bases between them. Germline V CDR1 and CDR2: MGHRA, YSYEKL. Here the CDR3 DNA reads TGCGCCAGCGAACTGTCGGGGGGCGCGAAACAAAATGAAAAACTGTTTTTT. It yields the protein CASELSGGAKQNEKLFF.

The rearrangement uses TRBV5-1 and TRBJ2-5; 7 bases match TRBD1. The length of the CDR3 is 16 residues. CDR1 is SGHRS and CDR2 is YFSETQ in the germline V gene. Trimming removed 4 bases from V and 1 base from J; junction bases left unmatched: 10. This CDR3 is CASSPGQISSQETQYF. The CDR3 DNA sequence: TGCGCCAGCAGCCCGGGACAGATATCCTCCCAAGAGACCCAGTACTTC.

This chain connects TRBV29-1 to TRBJ2-7; no definite D call. There are 8 residues in the CDR3. Germline lookup yields CDR1 SQVTM and CDR2 ANQGSEA. V shed 7 bases and J shed 5 bases, with 3 bases lying between them. This CDR3 reads CSADEQYF. As DNA, the CDR3 is TGCAGCGCTGACGAGCAGTACTTC.

V and J are TRBV19 and TRBJ2-1; tentatively, D is TRBD2 (6 bases). The CDR3 contains 16 residues. V shed 3 bases and J shed 5 bases, with 17 bases lying between them. Germline V lookup: CDR1 LNHDA, CDR2 SQIVND (reference sequence). This chain's CDR3 is CASSIWPSAYHNEQFF. CDR3 in DNA: TGTGCCAGTAGTATCTGGCCTAGCGCCTACCACAATGAGCAGTTCTTC.

The rearrangement joins TRBV19 to TRBJ1-5, with 8 bases aligning to TRBD1. The CDR3 runs to 15 residues. V shed 6 bases and J 7 bases; nucleotides not matched to a gene: 11. The germline gives CDR1 LNHDA, CDR2 SQIVND (reference sequence). CDR3: CASSPLRGQGQPQHF. In DNA form, the CDR3 reads TGTGCCAGTAGCCCTCTCAGGGGGCAAGGGCAGCCCCAGCATTTT.

This clone was counted once. The genes are TRBV15 and TRBJ2-7; 8 bases align to TRBD1. The CDR3 consists of 15 residues. CDR1 and CDR2 from the germline V gene are LNHNV and YYDKDF (reference sequence). V lost 3 bases and J lost 9; bases outside the gene matches: 13. The CDR3 loop reads CATSRGDRTFMGQYF. CDR3 coding DNA: TGTGCCACCAGCAGGGGGGACAGGACATTTATGGGGCAGTACTTC.

V and J are TRBV11-2 and TRBJ2-5; D not certain. Gene TRBJ2-7 matches the end of the DNA better, so the J call may be wrong. The CDR3 extends over 12 amino acids. Germline V gives CDR1 SGHAT, CDR2 FQNNGV. The CDR3 loop reads CASSLDTSEQYF. The DNA for the CDR3 is TGTGCCAGCAGCTTAGATACGTCCGAGCAGTACTTC.

This clone was picked up one time. The sample contains more than one DNA sequence encoding this CDR3. The chain employs TRBV9 and TRBJ2-7, with a weak D call TRBD1 (6 bases). The CDR3 length is 14 residues. CDR1 is SGDLS and CDR2 is YYNGEE in the germline V gene. V was clipped by 0 bases and J by 2 bases, with 9 bases between them. CDR3 sequence (DNA): TGTGCCAGCAGCGTAGGGCAGGGGACCTACGAGCAGTACTTC. This gives the protein CASSVGQGTYEQYF.

Notes on this clone: Different DNA sequences within this sample yield the same CDR3. This chain links TRBV27 with TRBJ2-3; D ambiguous. CDR1 is MNHEY and CDR2 is SMNVEV in the germline V gene (reference sequence). The V gene lost 2 bases and the J gene lost 3 bases, with 15 bases spanning the gap. The CDR3 covers 16 residues. CDR3 loop: CASSLRVIGSTDTQYF. CDR3 nucleotide sequence: TGTGCCAGCAGTTTACGGGTGATCGGCAGTACAGATACGCAGTATTTT.

The chain joins TRBV4-1 to TRBJ2-7; D is unclear. This CDR3 has 13 residues. CDR1 MGHRA and CDR2 YSYEKL come from the germline V gene. Trimming took off 0 bases at V and 5 bases at J, with 8 bases between the two ends. CDR3 amino acids: CASSQDGPNEQYF. For the CDR3, the DNA is TGCGCCAGCAGCCAAGATGGCCCGAACGAGCAGTACTTC.

The chain carries TRBV11-2 and TRBJ2-7, with 7 bases identical to TRBD2. The CDR3 contains 16 residues. Germline CDR1 is SGHAT and CDR2 is FQNNGV. J lost 0 bases, V lost 0 bases, and 5 bases had no gene match. The CDR3 bases are TGTGCCAGCAGCTTAGATTGGGGAGGGCTCTCCTACGAGCAGTACTTC. Translated: CASSLDWGGLSYEQYF. The full variable domain, rest sourced from reference TRBV11-2 and TRBJ2-7, is EAGVAQSPRYKIIEKRQSVAFWCNPISGHATLYWYQQILGQGPKLLIQFQNNGVVDDSQLPKDRFSAERLKGVDSTLKIQPAKLEDSAVYLCASSLDWGGLSYEQYFGPGTRLTVT.

In its sample, this clone was seen once. This sequence joins TRBV15 and TRBJ2-5, with unresolved D. The CDR3 has 15 residues. Germline CDR1 reads LNHNV; CDR2 reads YYDKDF (reference sequence). Trimming took 0 bases from V and 2 from J, leaving 10 bases between them. CDR3 protein: CATSRDKIRQETQYF. The CDR3 DNA follows: TGTGCCACCAGCAGAGATAAGATCAGACAAGAGACCCAGTACTTC.

The rearrangement joins TRBV7-2 to TRBJ2-5; TRBD2 agrees at 9 bases. CDR3 size: 14 residues. Germline loops: CDR1 SGHTA, CDR2 FQGNSA. The V segment lost 1 base and the J segment 4 bases; nucleotides outside the gene matches: 1. CDR3 sequence: CASSLGAGGETQYF. In DNA form, the CDR3 reads TGTGCCAGCAGCTTAGGAGCGGGGGGAGAGACCCAGTACTTC.

As DNA, the CDR3 is TGCGCCAGCAGCTTCCGACAGGGTGCAACAACCTCTGGGGCCAACGTCCTGACTTTC. Protein: CASSFRQGATTSGANVLTF. V usage is TRBV5-1 and J usage is TRBJ2-6, with TRBD1 matching 7 bases. V lost 2 bases to trimming and J lost 0 bases; unmatched junction nucleotides: 11. CDR1 is SGHRS and CDR2 is YFSETQ in the germline V gene. This CDR3 contains 19 residues.

As regards this clone: At the DNA level, this CDR3 is encoded by other sequences in the same sample as well. The chain couples TRBV7-2 to TRBJ1-6, with unresolved D. Germline assignment: CDR1 SGHTA and CDR2 FQGNSA. The CDR3 sequence is 15 residues long. V lost 1 base, J lost 1 base, and 5 bases lay in between. The CDR3 sequence is CASSLDSSYNSPLHF. As DNA, the CDR3 is TGTGCCAGCAGCTTAGACAGTTCCTATAATTCACCCCTCCACTTT.

This clone was observed a single time. The chain recombines TRBV5-5 with TRBJ1-5; D not certain. Germline lookup yields CDR1 SGHKS and CDR2 YYEKEE (reference sequence). The CDR3 sequence is 15 residues long. V lost 1 base and J lost 0, with 8 bases in between. The DNA of the CDR3 is TGTGCCAGCAGCTTGATCGGGGATAGCAATCAGCCCCAGCATTTT. It yields the protein CASSLIGDSNQPQHF.

This clone showed up just once. The chain recombines TRBV19 with TRBJ1-2; 8 nucleotides align to TRBD1. Germline V gives CDR1 LNHDA, CDR2 SQIVND (reference sequence). V shed 5 bases, J shed 5 bases, and the junction held 13 bases outside the gene matches. This CDR3 comprises 16 residues. The CDR3 sequence is CASSVLPPTGEYGYTF. The CDR3 nucleotides read TGTGCCAGTAGTGTACTACCCCCGACAGGGGAATATGGCTACACCTTC.